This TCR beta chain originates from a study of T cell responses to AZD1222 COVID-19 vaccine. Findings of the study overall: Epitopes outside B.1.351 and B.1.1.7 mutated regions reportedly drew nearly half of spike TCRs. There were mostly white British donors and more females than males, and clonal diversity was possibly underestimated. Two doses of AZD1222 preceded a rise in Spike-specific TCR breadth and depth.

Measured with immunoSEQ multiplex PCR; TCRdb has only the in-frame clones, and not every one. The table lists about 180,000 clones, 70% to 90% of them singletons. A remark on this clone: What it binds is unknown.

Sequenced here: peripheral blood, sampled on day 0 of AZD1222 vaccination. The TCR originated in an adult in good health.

The CDR3 bases are TGTGCCAGTAGTATAGGAAAGGGGACAGGGTCAGCACGACTATACAATGAGCAGTTCTTC. Protein: CASSIGKGTGSARLYNEQFF. V gene TRBV19 combines with J gene TRBJ2-1; TRBD1 matches at 9 bases. Germline values: CDR1 LNHDA, CDR2 SQIVND (reference sequence). Unmatched junction bases numbered 17, after V lost 1 base and J lost 4 bases. The CDR3 totals 20 residues.